This T cell receptor beta chain was found in a study of T cell responses to AZD1222 COVID-19 vaccine. In its sample, this clone was seen once. Its target is unknown. CDR1 is MNHEY and CDR2 is SMNVEV in the germline V gene (reference sequence). The CDR3 totals 15 residues. Trimming removed 4 bases from V and 0 bases from J, with 9 bases in between. Clones were read by immunoSEQ multiplex PCR, and TCRdb kept only the in-frame ones, dropping some. The sample carries 90,000 to 140,000 clones, about 91% recorded once. The study, taken as a whole, reports: Epitopes outside B.1.351 and B.1.1.7 mutated regions reportedly drew nearly half of spike TCRs.

The sequence was collected from an adult who received the AZD1222 COVID-19 vaccine. Specimen: peripheral blood, collected 28 days after the second AZD1222 dose. The chain combines TRBV27 with TRBJ2-2, with D uncertain. This chain's CDR3 is CASSSLGANTGELFF. The CDR3 coding sequence is TGTGCCAGCAGTTCCCTAGGAGCGAACACCGGGGAGCTGTTTTTT.